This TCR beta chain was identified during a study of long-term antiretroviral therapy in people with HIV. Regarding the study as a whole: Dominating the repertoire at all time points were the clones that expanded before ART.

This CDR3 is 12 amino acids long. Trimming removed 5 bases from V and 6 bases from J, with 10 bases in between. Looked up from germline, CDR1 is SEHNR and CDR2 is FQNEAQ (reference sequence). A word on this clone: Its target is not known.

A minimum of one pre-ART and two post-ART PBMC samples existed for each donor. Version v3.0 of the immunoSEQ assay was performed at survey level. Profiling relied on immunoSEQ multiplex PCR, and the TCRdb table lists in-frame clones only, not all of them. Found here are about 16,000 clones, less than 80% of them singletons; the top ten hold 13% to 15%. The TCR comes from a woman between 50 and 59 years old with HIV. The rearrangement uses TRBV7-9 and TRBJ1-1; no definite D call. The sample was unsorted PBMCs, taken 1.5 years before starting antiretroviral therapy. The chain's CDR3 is CASSPQTPEAFF. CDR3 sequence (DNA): TGTGCCAGCAGCCCTCAGACGCCTGAAGCTTTCTTT.